The sample holds a few counts of the clone carrying this T cell receptor beta chain. Its specificity is unknown. MiXCR, applied by TCRdb to the 5' RACE reads, yields one record per CDR3 protein. The sample includes hundreds of thousands of distinct CDR3 sequences, around 12% seen only once; the top ten take about 1.5%. The sample comes from a study of identical twins. Whole-study results and caveats: An excess of low generation probability was shown by twin-shared out-of-frame alpha sequences. Cord blood beta clonotypes present at high abundance carried fewer insertions; no such pattern appeared in memory repertoires.

This CDR3 contains 13 residues. Trimming left V 5 bases short and J 5 bases short, with 13 bases between. This sample also belongs to another study, concerning yellow fever vaccine responses in identical twins.

The chain is built from TRBV12-3 or TRBV12-4 and TRBJ2-7, with D possibly called TRBD1 or TRBD2 (6 bases each). Material: PBMCs. The TCR comes from a woman aged 18-35 years in good health. The CDR3 nucleotides are TGTGCCAGCAGTCCAGAGGGGGGCAACGAGCAGTACGTC. Translating gives CASSPEGGNEQYV.